This paragraph reports one T cell receptor beta chain. A few counts support this clone. Its antigen specificity is not known. No much larger clone exists at a distance of one base, and base qualities are not known. The CDR3, cysteine through phenylalanine, is 13 amino acids long. Only the CDR3 portion is preserved as DNA: 39 bases, with reading frame beginning at the first base. V ends up 5 bases short and J 5 bases short, with an unmatched junction base count of 5. The germline V gene encodes CDR1 ENHRY and CDR2 SYGVKD. The immunoSEQ Assay, a bias-controlled multiplex PCR, was used to amplify TCRbeta CDR3 regions from genomic DNA. In the original analysis: Within the assay, amplification of reference gene primers was used to estimate how many nucleated cells each sample contained. To quantify the absolute abundance of each unique TCRbeta CDR3 rearrangement, sequence reads were collapsed and filtered. For each sample, productive Simpson clonality was calculated as the square root of Simpson's diversity index across productive rearrangements. Sourced from immuneACCESS, this table was stored by TCRdb with only in-frame sequences that have V and J called. A share of the clones is absent; for the studies checked, an unresolved V gene accounts for under half, and the remainder has no known explanation. V and J calls plus clone size are reproduced from that table; the DNA served to infer D and trimming. The sample table shows approximately 210,000 clones, and 75% to 90% are seen once. The ten largest clones capture about 5% of the sample.

The data are from a study of blood T cell repertoires in COVID-19 (dated by TCRdb to 2019 to 2021). Regarding the study in general: Samples covering the acute and convalescent phases of COVID-19 were provided by collaborators in the United States, Italy and Spain. The prospective study material was composed of cDNA or gDNA derived from T cells, B-cell-depleted T cells, or PBMCs. The dataset comprised deeply sampled blood TCRbeta repertoires from subjects exposed to, actively infected with, or recovered from COVID-19. A freely available public database, intended as a resource for researchers studying the immune response to SARS-CoV-2, is where the repertoires were released. Samples came from the ongoing ImmuneRACE study (first 160 participants) plus 1,254 subjects from 6 global collaborators. Nearly every sample came with metadata listing a de-identified subject ID, COVID-19 status, age in years and sex. HLA class I and class II types, where available, came from metadata supplied by the sample provider rather than from assay-based typing. The full study reports these points: The quantity of clinical and demographic metadata differed by source and by participant and was supplied without curation.

Each collaborating institution followed its own protocols to collect whole blood in K2EDTA tubes. For TCRbeta analysis, collaborators shipped samples as frozen whole blood, isolated PBMCs, or DNA extracted from either of those sample types. Rearrangement joined TRBV10-3 to TRBJ1-1; 7 middle bases align to TRBD1. The sequenced material came from peripheral blood. The source of this sequence is a woman aged 40-49 years with acute or convalescent COVID-19. The CDR3 reads CAISMTGQTEAFF. At the DNA level, the sequence is TGTGCCATCAGTATGACAGGGCAAACTGAAGCTTTCTTT.